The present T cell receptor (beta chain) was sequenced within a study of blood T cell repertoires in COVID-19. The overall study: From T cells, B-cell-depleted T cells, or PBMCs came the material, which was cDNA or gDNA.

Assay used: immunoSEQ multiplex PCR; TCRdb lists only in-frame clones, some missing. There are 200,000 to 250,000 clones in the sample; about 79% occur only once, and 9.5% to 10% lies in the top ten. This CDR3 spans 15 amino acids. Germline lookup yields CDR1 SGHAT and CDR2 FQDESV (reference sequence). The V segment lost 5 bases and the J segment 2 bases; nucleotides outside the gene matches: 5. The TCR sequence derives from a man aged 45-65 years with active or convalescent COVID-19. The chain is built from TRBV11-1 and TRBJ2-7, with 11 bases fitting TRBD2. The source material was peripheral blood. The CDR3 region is CASSPGLAETYEQYF. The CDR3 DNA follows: TGTGCCAGCAGCCCGGGACTAGCGGAAACCTACGAGCAGTACTTC. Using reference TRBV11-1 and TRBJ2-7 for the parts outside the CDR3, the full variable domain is EAEVAQSPRYKITEKSQAVAFWCDPISGHATLYWYRQILGQGPELLVQFQDESVVDDSQLPKDRFSAERLKGVDSTLKIQPAELGDSAMYLCASSPGLAETYEQYFGPGTRLTVT.